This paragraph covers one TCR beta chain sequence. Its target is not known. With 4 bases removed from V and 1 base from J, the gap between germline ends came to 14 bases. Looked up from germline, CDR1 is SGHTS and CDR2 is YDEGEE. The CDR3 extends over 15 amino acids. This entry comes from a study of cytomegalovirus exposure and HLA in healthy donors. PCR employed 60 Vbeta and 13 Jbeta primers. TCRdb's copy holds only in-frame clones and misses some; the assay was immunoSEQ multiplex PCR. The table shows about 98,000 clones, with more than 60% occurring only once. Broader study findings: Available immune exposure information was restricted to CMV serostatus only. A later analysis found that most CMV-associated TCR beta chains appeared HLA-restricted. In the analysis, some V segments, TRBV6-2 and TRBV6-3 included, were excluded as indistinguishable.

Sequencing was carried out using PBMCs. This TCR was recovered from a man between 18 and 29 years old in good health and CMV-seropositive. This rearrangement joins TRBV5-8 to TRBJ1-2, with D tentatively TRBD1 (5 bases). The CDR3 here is CASSQTQVINYGYTF. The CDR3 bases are TGTGCCAGCAGCCAAACACAGGTTATTAACTATGGCTACACCTTC.